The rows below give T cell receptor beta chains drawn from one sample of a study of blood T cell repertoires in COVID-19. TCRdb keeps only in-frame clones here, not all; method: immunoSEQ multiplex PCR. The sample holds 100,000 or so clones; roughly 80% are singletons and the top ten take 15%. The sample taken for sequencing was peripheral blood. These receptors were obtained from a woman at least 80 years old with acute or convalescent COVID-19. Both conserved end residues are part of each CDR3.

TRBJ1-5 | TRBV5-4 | CASSLGGTGTNQPQHF
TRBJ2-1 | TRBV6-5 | CASSVIISYNEQFF
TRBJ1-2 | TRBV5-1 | CASSPGLGLSNYGYTF
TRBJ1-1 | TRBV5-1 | CASSLATGGAVEAFF
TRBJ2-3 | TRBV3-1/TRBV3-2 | CASSQRTSGSTDTQYF
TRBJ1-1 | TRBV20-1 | CSAREQVSANTEAFF
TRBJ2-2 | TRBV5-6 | CASSSGLAGNTGELFF
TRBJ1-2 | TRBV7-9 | CASSRATGLLLDGYTF
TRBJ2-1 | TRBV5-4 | CASSKDQGSYNEQFF
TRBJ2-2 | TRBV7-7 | CASSPTGSAGELFF
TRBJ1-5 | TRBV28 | CASTSGGSQPQHF
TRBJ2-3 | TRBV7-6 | CASSLAREESTDTQYF
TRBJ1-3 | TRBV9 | CASSPGTGQDTIYF
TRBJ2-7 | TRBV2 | CASSGFGDYEQYF
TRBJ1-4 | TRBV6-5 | CASSYTQGAGKLFF
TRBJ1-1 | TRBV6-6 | CAAETEMNTEAFF
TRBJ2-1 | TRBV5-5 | CASSLRVTGGGEQFF
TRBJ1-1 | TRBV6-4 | CPLSGTGKYSNTEAFF
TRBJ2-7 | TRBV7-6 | CASSQQYTYEQYF
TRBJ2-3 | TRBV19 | CASSLRWTDTQYF
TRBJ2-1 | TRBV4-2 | CASSHTYGTSGYNEQFF
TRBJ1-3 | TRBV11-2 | CASSSTPGQDYFSGNTIYF
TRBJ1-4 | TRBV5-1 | CASSFTGTGGEKLFF
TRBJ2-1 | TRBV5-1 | CASSFEANPYNEQFF
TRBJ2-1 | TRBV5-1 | CASSPRLAGPQDNEQFF
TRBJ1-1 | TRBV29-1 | CSVETGTNTEAFF
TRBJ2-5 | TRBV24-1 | CATSDHGLAGDLETQYF
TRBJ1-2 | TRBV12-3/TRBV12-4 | CASSLRYSYGYTF
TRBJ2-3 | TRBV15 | CATSRQGELTDTQYF
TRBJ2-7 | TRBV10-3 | CAISDLGGATYEQYF
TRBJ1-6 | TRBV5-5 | CASSLAGNSPLHF
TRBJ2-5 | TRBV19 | CASMRGQGANQYF
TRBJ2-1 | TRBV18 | CASSPSSGGYNEQFF
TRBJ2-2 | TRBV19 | CASSALPGLAGGPGELFF
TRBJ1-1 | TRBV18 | CASSPQAATEAFF
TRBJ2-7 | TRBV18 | CASSQGTGGGYEQYF
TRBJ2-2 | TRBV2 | CASRSEQGSAGELFF
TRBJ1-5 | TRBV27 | CASRGQGVYSNQPQHF
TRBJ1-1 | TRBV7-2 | CASSLASILTNTEAFF
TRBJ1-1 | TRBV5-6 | CASSLDVRAALGEAFF
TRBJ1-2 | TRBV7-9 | CASSLGGSYGYTF
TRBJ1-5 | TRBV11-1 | CASSLSGREGQPQHF
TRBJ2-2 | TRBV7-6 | CASSSQPGGGLTGELFF
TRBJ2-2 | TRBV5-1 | CASRVGPQLGELFF
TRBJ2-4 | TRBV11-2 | CASSPGIAKNIQYF